These 24 T cell receptor beta chains share one sample of origin, sequenced in a study of neurological immune-mediated disorders. TCRdb recomputed calls from the 5' RACE reads with MiXCR, one row per CDR3 protein. The sample lists around 30,000 distinct CDR3 sequences, over 4% seen once, with 23% in the top ten. Sequenced material: PBMCs. The receptor source for this set is a man between 18 and 35 years old in good health.

The sample holds many counts of this clonotype. The chain uses TRBV2 and TRBJ2-7; D ambiguous. CDR1 SNHLY and CDR2 FYNNEI come from the germline V gene. Trimming took off 6 bases at V and 0 bases at J, with 12 bases between the two ends. The CDR3 loop spans 14 amino acids. The chain's CDR3 is CASRVDGSSYEQYF. CDR3 DNA sequence: TGTGCCAGCAGAGTAGACGGTAGCTCCTACGAGCAGTACTTC.

In its sample, this clonotype was seen many times. The chain couples TRBV7-2 to TRBJ2-7; D ambiguous. In germline, CDR1 is SGHTA, CDR2 FQGNSA. The V end lost 5 bases, the J end lost 0 bases, and 23 bases lay between the germline ends. This CDR3 has 18 residues. CDR3 sequence (DNA): TGTGCCAGCAGCCTCAATTATATGTCGACCGCCAGCTCCTACGAGCAGTACTTC. This translates into CASSLNYMSTASSYEQYF.

V is TRBV14 and J is TRBJ2-2; 8 bases are a match to TRBD2. This CDR3 region has 18 residues. V was pared by 4 bases and J by 2 bases, with 12 bases of the junction left unmatched. Germline V gives CDR1 SGHDN, CDR2 FVKESK. The CDR3 loop reads CASSPRGRLAQNTGELFF. The CDR3 DNA sequence: TGTGCCAGCAGCCCAAGGGGTCGACTAGCGCAAAACACCGGGGAGCTGTTTTTT.

Ten or more counts support this clonotype. The chain carries TRBV30 and TRBJ2-7; TRBD1 or TRBD2 may be the D gene (5 bases each). Germline CDR1 GTSNPN, CDR2 SVGIG (reference sequence). Trimming cost V 2 bases and J 3 bases, with 8 bases left between them. The CDR3 spans 12 residues. The CDR3 reads CAWSRDLYEQYF. The CDR3 DNA reads TGTGCCTGGAGTCGGGACCTCTACGAGCAGTACTTC.

This clonotype was observed at least ten times. The rearrangement uses TRBV5-1 and TRBJ1-2; 8 bases map to TRBD1. CDR1 SGHRS and CDR2 YFSETQ come from the germline V gene. The V and J ends lost 0 bases and 4 bases, in that order; junction bases with no gene match: 5. The CDR3 length is 15 residues. The CDR3 DNA sequence: TGCGCCAGCAGCTTGGACAGGGGGGTATCCTATGGCTACACCTTC. Translated: CASSLDRGVSYGYTF.

This clonotype was seen repeatedly, ten times or more. The chain couples TRBV30 to TRBJ1-1; D is uncertain. This CDR3 region has 11 residues. Trimming removed 3 bases at V and 0 bases at J, with 2 bases between. Germline CDR1 reads GTSNPN; CDR2 reads SVGIG (reference sequence). In nucleotides, the CDR3 is TGTGCCTGGAGGGTGAACACTGAAGCTTTCTTT. Its protein product is CAWRVNTEAFF.

The chain couples TRBV18 to TRBJ2-5, with D perhaps matching TRBD2 (5 bases). Germline CDR1 KGHSH, CDR2 LQKENI. V lost 4 bases and J lost 1, with 10 bases in between. The CDR3 has 14 residues. The CDR3 DNA follows: TGTGCCAGCTCACAGGACTTGTCCCAAGAGACCCAGTACTTC. It is translated as CASSQDLSQETQYF.

Ten or more counts support this clonotype. The CDR3 is CASSYLGRGGNTEAFF. For the CDR3, the DNA is TGTGCCAGCAGTTACCTGGGACGGGGCGGGAACACTGAAGCTTTCTTT. V usage is TRBV6-5 and J usage is TRBJ1-1; D perhaps matches TRBD1 (5 bases). The V end lost 2 bases, the J end lost 1 base, and 14 bases lay between the germline ends. This CDR3 has 16 residues. Germline CDR1 reads MNHEY; CDR2 reads SVGAGI.

This clonotype has a count of ten or more. CDR3 sequence reads: CASRNRGSNYGYTF. As DNA, the CDR3 is TGTGCCAGCAGGAACAGGGGGTCAAACTATGGCTACACCTTC. The chain uses TRBV28 and TRBJ1-2; TRBD1 matches 8 bases. The trim removed 6 bases at V and 2 bases at J, leaving 5 bases unmatched. The CDR3 contains 14 residues. Germline V lookup: CDR1 MDHEN, CDR2 SYDVKM.

To note about this clonotype: The junction departs from the called germline gene at one end, perhaps through a read error. The CDR3 nucleotides are TGTGCCAGCAGTATAGCCGAGTGGGCCAACGTCCTGACTTTC. As protein: CASSIAEWANVLTF. This rearrangement joins TRBV12-3 or TRBV12-4 to TRBJ2-6; D not certain. The CDR3 loop spans 14 amino acids.

The chain carries TRBV18 and TRBJ1-1; perhaps TRBD1 as D (5 bases). Between the trimmed V and J ends, which lost 6 bases and 8 bases, there was a span of 16 bases. The CDR3 sequence is 13 residues long. Per the germline V gene, CDR1 is KGHSH and CDR2 is LQKENI. Here the CDR3 reads CASSVGKGAEAFF. CDR3 coding DNA: TGTGCCAGCTCGGTGGGAAAAGGGGCAGAAGCTTTCTTT.

This clonotype is judged medium-sized. The chain uses TRBV6-2 or TRBV6-3 and TRBJ1-1; TRBD1 matches at 7 bases. The germline V gene encodes CDR1 MNHEY and CDR2 SVGEGT. With V trimmed by 5 bases and J by 4 bases, 10 bases remained unmatched. The CDR3 extends over 15 amino acids. The CDR3 DNA follows: TGTGCCAGCAGTCCCAACCCCGACAGGGCCACTGAAGCTTTCTTT. Its protein product is CASSPNPDRATEAFF.

This clonotype was observed many times. This chain uses TRBV2 with TRBJ2-7; D perhaps matches TRBD1 (5 bases). CDR1 and CDR2 from the germline V gene are SNHLY and FYNNEI. The V end lost 7 bases, the J end lost 5 bases, and 15 bases lay between the germline ends. This CDR3 has 13 amino acids. CDR3 DNA: TGTGCCAGCACAGGCAGGGTGAGCCACGAGCAGTACTTC. Translation gives CASTGRVSHEQYF.

This clonotype was seen repeatedly, ten times or more. V is TRBV4-2 and J is TRBJ2-1; D is undetermined. This CDR3 has 15 amino acids. Per germline, CDR1 LGHNA and CDR2 YNFKEQ. V lost 4 bases and J 0 bases, leaving 10 bases between the germline ends. The CDR3 protein is CASSPATSSYNEQFF. In nucleotides, the CDR3 is TGTGCCAGCAGCCCAGCAACGAGCTCCTACAATGAGCAGTTCTTC.

This clonotype was observed many times. V gene TRBV25-1 combines with J gene TRBJ2-1; D remains unclear. Deletions cut 1 base from V and 8 bases from J, with 15 bases between. Germline assignment: CDR1 MGHDK and CDR2 SYGVNS. The CDR3 spans 15 residues. The CDR3 DNA reads as TGTGCCAGCAGTGAATTCGGAGCAGAGGTCCATGAGCAGTTCTTC. Translating gives CASSEFGAEVHEQFF.

The table lists this clonotype with many counts. V is TRBV7-9 and J is TRBJ2-5; D is possibly TRBD1 (5 bases). Trimming cost V 1 base and J 1 base, with 10 bases left between them. The CDR3 is 15 amino acids. CDR1 and CDR2 (germline): SEHNR, FQNEAQ (reference sequence). The CDR3 bases are TGTGCCAGCAGCTTAGAAGTGGGGCCCCAAGAGACCCAGTACTTC. Protein sequence: CASSLEVGPQETQYF.

This clonotype showed up many times. This chain connects TRBV5-6 to TRBJ2-7; D uncertain. CDR1 is SGHDT and CDR2 is YYEEEE in the germline V gene. This CDR3 has 14 amino acids. V was shortened by 1 base and J by 1 base, with 9 bases between the two germline ends. CDR3 DNA: TGTGCCAGCAGCTTGATTAGAGGATCCTACGAGCAGTACTTC. Encoded protein: CASSLIRGSYEQYF.

This clonotype was detected ten times or more. This chain joins TRBV12-3 or TRBV12-4 and TRBJ1-4; TRBD1 matches 8 bases. Trimming at V came to 6 bases and at J to 1 base, leaving 13 bases not matched to a gene. CDR3 size: 18 residues. In DNA form, the CDR3 reads TGTGCCAGCAGCCCTGACAGGGGCTATCGTCGAACTAATGAAAAACTGTTTTTT. Translating gives CASSPDRGYRRTNEKLFF.

This clonotype was counted ten times or more. This chain connects TRBV5-1 to TRBJ1-1, with D unclear. In germline, CDR1 is SGHRS, CDR2 YFSETQ. The V gene lost 1 base and the J gene lost 4 bases, with 11 bases spanning the gap. The length of the CDR3 is 14 residues. The CDR3 DNA is TGCGCCAGCAGCTTGAAACGGGAGGGCACTGAAGCTTTCTTT. Residues: CASSLKREGTEAFF. The whole variable domain, filled in from reference TRBV5-1 and TRBJ1-1, reads KAGVTQTPRYLIKTRGQQVTLSCSPISGHRSVSWYQQTPGQGLQFLFEYFSETQRNKGNFPGRFSGRQFSNSRSEMNVSTLELGDSALYLCASSLKREGTEAFFGQGTRLTVV.

Ten or more counts support this clonotype. The CDR3 region has the DNA TGCGCCAGCAGCCAAGGACAGGGGTCAAGCACAGATACGCAGTATTTT. It encodes CASSQGQGSSTDTQYF. The chain joins TRBV4-1 to TRBJ2-3; TRBD1 matches 8 bases. Germline V gene lookup returns CDR1 MGHRA and CDR2 YSYEKL. There are 16 residues in the CDR3. V lost 1 base, J lost 0 bases, and 3 bases stayed unmatched.

J is TRBJ1-6 and V is TRBV18; tentative D call: TRBD1 (6 bases). This CDR3 is 15 amino acids long. From germline, CDR1 is KGHSH and CDR2 LQKENI. Between the trimmed V and J ends, which lost 3 bases and 6 bases, there was a span of 12 bases. The CDR3 nucleotides are TGTGCCAGCTCACCTTCAGGGGTTGTTAATTCACCCCTCCACTTT. Its translation: CASSPSGVVNSPLHF.

This clonotype was seen at least ten times. This chain uses TRBV12-3 or TRBV12-4 with TRBJ2-7; TRBD2 is a possible D gene (6 bases). There are 14 residues in the CDR3. V lost 3 bases to trimming and J lost 3 bases, with 12 bases between them. CDR3 nucleotide sequence: TGTGCCAGCAGTTTGGACCCCGGGGGCTACGAGCAGTACTTC. Translation gives CASSLDPGGYEQYF.

This clonotype was observed at least ten times. This chain uses TRBV20-1 with TRBJ2-5; 7 bases agree with TRBD1. With V trimmed by 3 bases and J by 5 bases, 9 bases remained unmatched. The germline V gene has CDR1 DFQATT and CDR2 SNEGSKA (reference sequence). CDR3 length: 14 residues. The CDR3 here is CSASDDRAGETQYF. The CDR3 DNA reads TGCAGTGCTAGCGACGACAGGGCGGGCGAGACCCAGTACTTC.

This clonotype was counted many times. The CDR3 sequence is CASSFPTSGTDTQYF. CDR3 DNA sequence: TGTGCCAGCAGCTTTCCAACTAGCGGCACAGATACGCAGTATTTT. V is TRBV7-9 and J is TRBJ2-3; 7 bases agree with TRBD2. The CDR3 runs to 15 residues. Losses at the gene ends were 3 bases for V and 1 base for J; bases not matched to a gene: 4. In germline, CDR1 is SEHNR, CDR2 FQNEAQ (reference sequence). The whole variable domain, remainder taken from reference TRBV7-9 and TRBJ2-3, is DTGVSQNPRHKITKRGQNVTFRCDPISEHNRLYWYRQTLGQGPEFLTYFQNEAQLEKSRLLSDRFSAERPKGSFSTLEIQRTEQGDSAMYLCASSFPTSGTDTQYFGPGTRLTVL.